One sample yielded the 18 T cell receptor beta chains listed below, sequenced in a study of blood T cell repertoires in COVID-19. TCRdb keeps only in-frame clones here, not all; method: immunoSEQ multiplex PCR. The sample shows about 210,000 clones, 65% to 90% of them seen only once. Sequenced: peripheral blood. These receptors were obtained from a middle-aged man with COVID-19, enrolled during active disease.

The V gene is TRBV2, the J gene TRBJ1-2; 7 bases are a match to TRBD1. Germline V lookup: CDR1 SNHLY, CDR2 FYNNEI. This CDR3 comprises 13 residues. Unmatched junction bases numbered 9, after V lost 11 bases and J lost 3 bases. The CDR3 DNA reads TGTGCCGCTACGGGGCAGGGGGACTATGGCTACACCTTC. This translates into CAATGQGDYGYTF.

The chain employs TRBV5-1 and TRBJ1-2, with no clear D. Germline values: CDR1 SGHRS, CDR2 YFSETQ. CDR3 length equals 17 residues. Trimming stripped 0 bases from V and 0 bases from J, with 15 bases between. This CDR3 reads CASSLGSTTDANYGYTF. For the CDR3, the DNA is TGCGCCAGCAGCTTGGGGTCGACTACGGACGCTAACTATGGCTACACCTTC. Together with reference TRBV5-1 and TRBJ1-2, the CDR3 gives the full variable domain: KAGVTQTPRYLIKTRGQQVTLSCSPISGHRSVSWYQQTPGQGLQFLFEYFSETQRNKGNFPGRFSGRQFSNSRSEMNVSTLELGDSALYLCASSLGSTTDANYGYTFGSGTRLTVV.

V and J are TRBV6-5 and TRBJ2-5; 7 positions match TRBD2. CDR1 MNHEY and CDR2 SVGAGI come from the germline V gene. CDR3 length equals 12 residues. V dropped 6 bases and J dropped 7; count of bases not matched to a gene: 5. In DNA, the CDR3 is TGTGCCAGCAGGGGACTACGCTTGACCCAGTACTTC. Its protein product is CASRGLRLTQYF.

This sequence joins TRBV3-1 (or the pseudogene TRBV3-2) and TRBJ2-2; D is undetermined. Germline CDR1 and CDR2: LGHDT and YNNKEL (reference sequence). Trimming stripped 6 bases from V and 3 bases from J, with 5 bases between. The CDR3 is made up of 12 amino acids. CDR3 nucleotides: TGTGCCAGCAGATCTTACACCGGGGAGCTGTTTTTT. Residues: CASRSYTGELFF.

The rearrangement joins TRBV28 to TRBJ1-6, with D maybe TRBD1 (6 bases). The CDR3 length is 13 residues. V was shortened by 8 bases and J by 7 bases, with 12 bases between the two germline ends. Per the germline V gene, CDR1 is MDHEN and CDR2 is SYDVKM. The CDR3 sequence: CASVTGQNSPLHF. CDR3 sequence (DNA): TGTGCCAGCGTAACAGGGCAGAATTCACCCCTCCACTTT.

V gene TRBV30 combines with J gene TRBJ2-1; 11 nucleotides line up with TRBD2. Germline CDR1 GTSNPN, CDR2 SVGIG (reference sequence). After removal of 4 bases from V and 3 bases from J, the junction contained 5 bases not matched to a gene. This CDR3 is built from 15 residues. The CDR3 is CAWMGLAGGYNEQFF. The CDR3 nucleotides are TGTGCCTGGATGGGTCTAGCGGGGGGCTACAATGAGCAGTTCTTC.

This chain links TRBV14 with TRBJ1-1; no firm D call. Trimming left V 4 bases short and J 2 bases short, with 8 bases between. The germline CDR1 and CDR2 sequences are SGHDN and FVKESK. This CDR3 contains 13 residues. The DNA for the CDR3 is TGTGCCAGCAGCCTACAGCAAAACACTGAAGCTTTCTTT. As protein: CASSLQQNTEAFF.

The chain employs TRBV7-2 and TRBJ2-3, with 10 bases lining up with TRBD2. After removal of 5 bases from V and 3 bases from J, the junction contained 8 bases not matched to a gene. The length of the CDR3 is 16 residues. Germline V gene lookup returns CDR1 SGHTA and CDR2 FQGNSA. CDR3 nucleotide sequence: TGTGCCAGCAGCCTAAGCGGGGGGGCCCGGACAGATACGCAGTATTTT. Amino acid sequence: CASSLSGGARTDTQYF.

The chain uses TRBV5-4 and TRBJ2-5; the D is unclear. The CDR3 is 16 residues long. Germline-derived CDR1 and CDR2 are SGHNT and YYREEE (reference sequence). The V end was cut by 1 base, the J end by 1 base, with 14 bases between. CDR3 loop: CASSLPSLTAQETQYF. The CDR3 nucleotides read TGTGCCAGCAGCTTGCCATCCCTTACAGCCCAAGAGACCCAGTACTTC.

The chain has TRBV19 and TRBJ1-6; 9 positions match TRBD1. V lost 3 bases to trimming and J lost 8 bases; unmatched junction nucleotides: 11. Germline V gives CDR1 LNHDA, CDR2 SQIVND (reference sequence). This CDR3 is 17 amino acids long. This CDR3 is CASSIRNHGTGHSPLHF. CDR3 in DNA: TGTGCCAGTAGTATTAGGAATCACGGGACAGGGCATTCACCCCTCCACTTT. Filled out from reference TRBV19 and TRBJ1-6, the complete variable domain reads DGGITQSPKYLFRKEGQNVTLSCEQNLNHDAMYWYRQDPGQGLRLIYYSQIVNDFQKGDIAEGYSVSREKKESFPLTVTSAQKNPTAFYLCASSIRNHGTGHSPLHFGNGTRLTVT.

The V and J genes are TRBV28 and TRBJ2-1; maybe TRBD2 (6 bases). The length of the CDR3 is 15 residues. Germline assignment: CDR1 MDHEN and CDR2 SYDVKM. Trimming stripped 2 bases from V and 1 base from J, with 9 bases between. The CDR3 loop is CASSLGLASYNEQFF. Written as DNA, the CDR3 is TGTGCCAGCAGTTTAGGGCTAGCGTCCTACAATGAGCAGTTCTTC.

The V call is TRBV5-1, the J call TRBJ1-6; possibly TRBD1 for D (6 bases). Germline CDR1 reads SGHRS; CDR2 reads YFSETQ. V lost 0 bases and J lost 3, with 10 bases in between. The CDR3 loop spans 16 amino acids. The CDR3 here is CASSLGGTNYNSPLHF. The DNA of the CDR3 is TGCGCCAGCAGCTTGGGGGGGACAAACTATAATTCACCCCTCCACTTT.

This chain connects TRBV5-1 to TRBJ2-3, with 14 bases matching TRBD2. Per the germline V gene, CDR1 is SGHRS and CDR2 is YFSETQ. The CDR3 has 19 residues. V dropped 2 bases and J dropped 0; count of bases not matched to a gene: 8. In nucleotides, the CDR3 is TGCGCCAGCAGCTTATCAGGACTAGCGGGGGGAGCTAGCACAGATACGCAGTATTTT. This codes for CASSLSGLAGGASTDTQYF.

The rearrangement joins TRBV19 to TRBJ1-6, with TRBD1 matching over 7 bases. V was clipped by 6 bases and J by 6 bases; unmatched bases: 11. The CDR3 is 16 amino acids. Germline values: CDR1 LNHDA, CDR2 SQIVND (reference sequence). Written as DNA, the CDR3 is TGTGCCAGTAGCCCGGGACAGATCTTTTTTAATTCACCCCTCCACTTT. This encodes CASSPGQIFFNSPLHF. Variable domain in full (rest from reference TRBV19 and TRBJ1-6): DGGITQSPKYLFRKEGQNVTLSCEQNLNHDAMYWYRQDPGQGLRLIYYSQIVNDFQKGDIAEGYSVSREKKESFPLTVTSAQKNPTAFYLCASSPGQIFFNSPLHFGNGTRLTVT.

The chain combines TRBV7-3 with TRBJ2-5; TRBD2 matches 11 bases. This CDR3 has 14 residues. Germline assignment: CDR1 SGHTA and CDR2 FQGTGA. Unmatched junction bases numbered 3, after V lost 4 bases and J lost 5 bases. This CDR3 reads CASSSSGGTETQYF. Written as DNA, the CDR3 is TGTGCCAGCAGCTCTAGCGGGGGGACGGAGACCCAGTACTTC.

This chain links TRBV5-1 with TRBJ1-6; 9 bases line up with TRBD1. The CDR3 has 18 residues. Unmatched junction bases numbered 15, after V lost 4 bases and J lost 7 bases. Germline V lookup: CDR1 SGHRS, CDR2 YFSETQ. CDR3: CASSAGDRERSWNSPLHF. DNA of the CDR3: TGCGCCAGCAGCGCGGGGGACAGGGAAAGGTCGTGGAATTCACCCCTCCACTTT.

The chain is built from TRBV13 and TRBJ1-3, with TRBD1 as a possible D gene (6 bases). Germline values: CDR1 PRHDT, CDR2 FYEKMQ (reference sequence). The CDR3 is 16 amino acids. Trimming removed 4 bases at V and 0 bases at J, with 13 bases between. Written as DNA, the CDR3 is TGTGCCAGCAGCTCCATACAGGGTACCTCTGGAAACACCATATATTTT. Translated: CASSSIQGTSGNTIYF. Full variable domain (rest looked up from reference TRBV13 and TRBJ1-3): AAGVIQSPRHLIKEKRETATLKCYPIPRHDTVYWYQQGPGQDPQFLISFYEKMQSDKGSIPDRFSAQQFSDYHSELNMSSLELGDSALYFCASSSIQGTSGNTIYFGEGSWLTVV.

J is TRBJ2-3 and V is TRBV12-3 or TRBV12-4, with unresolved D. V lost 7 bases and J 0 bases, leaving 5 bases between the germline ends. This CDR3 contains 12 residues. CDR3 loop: CASTHSTDTQYF. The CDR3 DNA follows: TGTGCCAGCACCCATAGCACAGATACGCAGTATTTT.